The 24 T cell receptor beta chains in this list originate from one sample, sequenced in a study of blood T cells in healthy people across ages. For the second PCR, which ran for about 7 to 12 cycles, a sample-barcoded 5' primer and a J-beta primer mix were used. TCRdb re-called the 5' RACE reads through MiXCR, storing one row per CDR3 protein. The sample holds approximately 800,000 distinct CDR3 sequences, less than 60% seen once. The sequenced sample was blood. The receptors come from a man at least 80 years old in good health.

The chain employs TRBV11-1 and TRBJ2-5, with 8 bases matching TRBD2. In germline, CDR1 is SGHAT, CDR2 FQDESV (reference sequence). Losses at the gene ends were 3 bases for V and 2 bases for J; bases not matched to a gene: 5. The CDR3 is 15 residues long. CDR3 nucleotide sequence: TGTGCCAGCAGCTTTAGCGGGGCCCGACAAGAGACCCAGTACTTC. Residues: CASSFSGARQETQYF.

The chain joins TRBV20-1 to TRBJ2-1, with 9 bases identical to TRBD2. J gave up 3 bases and V 6 bases, and 6 bases lay outside the gene matches. The germline V gene has CDR1 DFQATT and CDR2 SNEGSKA (reference sequence). The length of the CDR3 is 14 residues. This chain's CDR3 is CSATTSGSYNEQFF. The CDR3 region has the DNA TGCAGTGCAACGACTAGCGGAAGCTACAATGAGCAGTTCTTC.

This clonotype has more than one count but fewer than ten. V and J are TRBV12-3 or TRBV12-4 and TRBJ1-1; D is unclear. Trimming took off 2 bases at V and 4 bases at J, with 8 bases between the two ends. The CDR3 length is 13 residues. The CDR3 nucleotides read TGTGCCAGCAGTTTAAAGGACGGCACTGAAGCTTTCTTT. It translates to CASSLKDGTEAFF.

The rearrangement links TRBV9 to TRBJ2-3, with 8 bases that match TRBD1. The CDR3 extends over 14 amino acids. V shed 3 bases, J shed 4 bases, and the junction held 4 bases outside the gene matches. Germline CDR1 reads SGDLS; CDR2 reads YYNGEE. Here the CDR3 reads CASSAQGAADTQYF. The CDR3 nucleotides are TGTGCCAGCAGCGCCCAGGGGGCGGCAGATACGCAGTATTTT.

CDR3 in DNA: TGTGCCAGCAGCCCTAGAGGACGTCGGGAACTTACTGAAGCTTTCTTT. This gives the protein CASSPRGRRELTEAFF. The V gene is TRBV7-9, the J gene TRBJ1-1; D gene ambiguous. The CDR3 has 16 residues. Trimming took off 5 bases at V and 5 bases at J, with 21 bases between the two ends. In germline, CDR1 is SEHNR, CDR2 FQNEAQ (reference sequence).

The rearrangement uses TRBV11-2 and TRBJ2-2, with D unresolved. Trimming pared 5 bases from V and 7 bases from J, leaving 8 bases between. Germline V gene lookup returns CDR1 SGHAT and CDR2 FQNNGV. CDR3 length: 12 residues. CDR3 bases: TGTGCCAGCAGCACTTGGGGCGGGGAGCTGTTTTTT. It specifies CASSTWGGELFF.

The chain carries TRBV3-1 and TRBJ1-1; a weak D match, TRBD1 (6 bases). From germline, CDR1 is LGHDT and CDR2 YNNKEL (reference sequence). V gave up 2 bases and J gave up 1 base, with 11 bases separating them. This CDR3 has 15 amino acids. The DNA for the CDR3 is TGTGCCAGCAGCCAATGGGGACACGAGAACACTGAAGCTTTCTTT. It yields the protein CASSQWGHENTEAFF.

The chain links TRBV12-3 or TRBV12-4 to TRBJ2-1, with 10 bases identical to TRBD2. The V segment lost 11 bases and the J segment 6 bases; nucleotides outside the gene matches: 10. CDR3 length equals 14 residues. For the CDR3, the DNA is TGTGCCTCCCAGGGAGCGGGAGGGCCCAATGAGCAGTTCTTC. The encoded protein is CASQGAGGPNEQFF.

Comments on this clonotype: A read error may explain this, as a much larger clone is one base away. This chain uses TRBV12-3 or TRBV12-4 with TRBJ2-7, with D possibly being TRBD2 (6 bases). The J call could be wrong; TRBJ2-4 is a better fit for the DNA end. The CDR3 is 14 amino acids. CDR3 sequence: CASSVGGIENIQYF. DNA for the CDR3: TGTGCCAGCAGTGTTGGGGGGATTGAAAACATTCAGTACTTC.

J is TRBJ2-1 and V is TRBV7-2; TRBD2 agrees at 7 bases. Germline CDR1 reads SGHTA; CDR2 reads FQGNSA. V dropped 5 bases and J dropped 9; count of bases not matched to a gene: 10. The CDR3 loop spans 14 amino acids. The CDR3 here is CASSVVWTGGEQFF. The CDR3 DNA is TGTGCCAGCAGCGTAGTCTGGACGGGAGGTGAGCAGTTCTTC.

The chain employs TRBV7-2 and TRBJ2-5, with TRBD2 matching over 7 bases. This CDR3 spans 16 amino acids. The germline gives CDR1 SGHTA, CDR2 FQGNSA. The J segment lost 2 bases and the V segment lost 5 bases, leaving 11 bases of the junction unmatched. The CDR3, as DNA: TGTGCCAGCAGCCCTCAGGGTCGGGGGGAACAAGAGACCCAGTACTTC. Translation: CASSPQGRGEQETQYF. The complete variable domain, with remaining parts taken from reference TRBV7-2 and TRBJ2-5, reads GAGVSQSPSNKVTEKGKDVELRCDPISGHTALYWYRQSLGQGLEFLIYFQGNSAPDKSGLPSDRFSAERTGGSVSTLTIQRTQQEDSAVYLCASSPQGRGEQETQYFGPGTRLLVL.

V and J are TRBV2 and TRBJ2-1, with 7 bases that match TRBD2. The CDR3 runs 15 residues. With V trimmed by 4 bases and J by 1 base, 4 bases remained unmatched. The germline V gene has CDR1 SNHLY and CDR2 FYNNEI. The CDR3 DNA reads TGTGCCAGCAGTGCGCTAGCGGATTCCTACAATGAGCAGTTCTTC. Translating it yields CASSALADSYNEQFF.

The chain links TRBV5-4 to TRBJ2-5, with D perhaps matching TRBD1 (6 bases). V was pared by 7 bases and J by 2 bases, with 12 bases between. The CDR3 is 13 amino acids. Germline-derived CDR1 and CDR2 are SGHNT and YYREEE (reference sequence). The CDR3 nucleotides are TGTGCCAGCCGGGACACCAAACAAGAGACCCAGTACTTC. It codes for CASRDTKQETQYF.

V gene TRBV27 combines with J gene TRBJ2-5; D remains ambiguous. This CDR3 has 16 residues. Trimming removed 2 bases from V and 5 bases from J, with 18 bases in between. Germline V gene data show CDR1 as MNHEY and CDR2 as SMNVEV (reference sequence). In DNA form, the CDR3 reads TGTGCCAGCAGTTTAGATCCCACGGGCAGAGAGGAGACCCAGTACTTC. Translating it yields CASSLDPTGREETQYF.

This clonotype appeared a few times. V usage is TRBV10-3 and J usage is TRBJ2-7, with 8 bases aligning to TRBD1. V lost 2 bases to trimming and J lost 5 bases; unmatched junction nucleotides: 8. The CDR3 loop spans 15 amino acids. The germline gives CDR1 ENHRY, CDR2 SYGVKD. The CDR3 reads CAISEQDRGGNEQYF. In nucleotides, the CDR3 is TGTGCCATCAGTGAGCAAGACAGGGGTGGAAACGAGCAGTACTTC.

The chain recombines TRBV13 with TRBJ2-2; 7 nucleotides match TRBD2. CDR3 length: 17 amino acids. Trimming cost V 5 bases and J 2 bases; bases outside gene matches: 11. Germline V lookup: CDR1 PRHDT, CDR2 FYEKMQ (reference sequence). The CDR3 DNA is TGTGCCAGCAGCCCTGCGGGCGGGAGTTATAACACCGGGGAGCTGTTTTTT. Residues: CASSPAGGSYNTGELFF.

This chain connects TRBV4-2 to TRBJ2-7, with D perhaps TRBD2 (5 bases). This CDR3 has 15 residues. The ends were cut back, 2 bases at V and 7 bases at J, with 18 bases in the middle. Per germline, CDR1 LGHNA and CDR2 YNFKEQ. The CDR3: CASSQLSGGYNEQYF. CDR3 sequence (DNA): TGTGCCAGCAGCCAACTAAGCGGAGGTTACAATGAGCAGTACTTC.

DNA of the CDR3: TGTGCCAGCTCACTCCTCCCGTCCCCGACAGGGAAGCAGACAGATACGCAGTATTTT. Protein: CASSLLPSPTGKQTDTQYF. V usage is TRBV18 and J usage is TRBJ2-3; 7 bases match TRBD1. Germline CDR1 KGHSH, CDR2 LQKENI. There are 19 residues in the CDR3. Losses at the gene ends were 4 bases for V and 3 bases for J; bases not matched to a gene: 19.

This clonotype was seen more than once but under ten times. The gene calls are TRBV20-1 and TRBJ1-2; tentatively, D is TRBD1 (6 bases). V lost 3 bases and J lost 5, with 13 bases in between. The germline gives CDR1 DFQATT, CDR2 SNEGSKA (reference sequence). The CDR3 sequence is 13 residues long. DNA for the CDR3: TGCAGTGCTAGTTCCAGGGGCGCGTATGGCTACACCTTC. This encodes CSASSRGAYGYTF.

This clonotype has more than one count but fewer than ten. This chain joins TRBV4-1 and TRBJ2-4; 15 bases agree with TRBD2. CDR3 length equals 18 residues. The V gene end was trimmed by 0 bases and the J gene end by 0 bases; junction bases not matched to a gene: 0. Germline CDR1 is MGHRA and CDR2 is YSYEKL. This CDR3 reads CASSQEGLAGGAKNIQYF. CDR3 coding DNA: TGCGCCAGCAGCCAAGAGGGACTAGCGGGAGGAGCCAAAAACATTCAGTACTTC.

This clonotype was seen only a few times. The J gene is TRBJ1-4, the V gene TRBV7-8, with D unresolved. V was clipped by 3 bases and J by 5 bases, with 16 bases between them. The germline V gene encodes CDR1 SGHVS and CDR2 FQNEAQ. CDR3 length: 16 residues. The CDR3 reads CASSLRRVLQNEKLFF. CDR3 coding DNA: TGTGCCAGCAGCTTGAGGAGGGTCCTCCAAAATGAAAAACTGTTTTTT.

The chain recombines TRBV18 with TRBJ2-5, with D perhaps TRBD1 (6 bases). V was clipped by 4 bases and J by 5 bases, with 11 bases between them. Looked up from germline, CDR1 is KGHSH and CDR2 is LQKENI. The CDR3 contains 13 residues. Here the CDR3 DNA reads TGTGCCAGCTCACAACAGGGAACGGAGACCCAGTACTTC. It encodes CASSQQGTETQYF.

This sequence joins TRBV10-3 and TRBJ2-7; 14 nucleotides agree with TRBD2. The tail of the sequence fits TRBJ2-5 better, so the J call may be wrong. This CDR3 has 17 amino acids. Germline CDR1 ENHRY, CDR2 SYGVKD. The CDR3 sequence is CAISDRTSGRTEETQYF. CDR3 nucleotides: TGTGCCATCAGTGATAGGACTAGCGGGAGGACGGAAGAGACCCAGTACTTC.

This clonotype was detected many times. J is TRBJ2-5 and V is TRBV20-1; the match to TRBD2 covers 7 bases. The V and J ends lost 6 bases and 5 bases, in that order; junction bases with no gene match: 6. The CDR3 sequence is 12 residues long. CDR1 DFQATT and CDR2 SNEGSKA come from the germline V gene (reference sequence). The CDR3 sequence is CSALRGEETQYF. DNA of the CDR3: TGCAGTGCCCTTCGGGGGGAGGAGACCCAGTACTTC.